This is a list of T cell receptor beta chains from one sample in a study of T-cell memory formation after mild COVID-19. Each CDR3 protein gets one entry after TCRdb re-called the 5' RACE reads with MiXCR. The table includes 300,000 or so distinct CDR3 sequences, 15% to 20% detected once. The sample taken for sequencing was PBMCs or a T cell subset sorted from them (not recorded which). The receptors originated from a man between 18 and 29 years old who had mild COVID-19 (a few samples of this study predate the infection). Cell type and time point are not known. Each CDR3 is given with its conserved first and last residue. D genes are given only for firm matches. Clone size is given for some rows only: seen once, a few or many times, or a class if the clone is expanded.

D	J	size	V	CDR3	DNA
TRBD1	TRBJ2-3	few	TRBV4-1	CASSPGQGARTDTQYF	TGCGCCAGCAGCCCGGGACAGGGGGCTCGCACAGATACGCAGTATTTT
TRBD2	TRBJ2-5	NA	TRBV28	CASSFHRLAGMGTQYF	TGTGCCAGCAGTTTCCACCGCCTAGCGGGGATGGGGACCCAGTACTTC
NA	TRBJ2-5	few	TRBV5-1	CASSLTTQRGGETQYF	TGCGCCAGCAGCTTGACGACTCAGCGAGGGGGGGAGACCCAGTACTTC
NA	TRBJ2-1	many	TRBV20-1	CSAPSPSEQFF	TGCAGTGCCCCATCCCCGAGTGAGCAGTTCTTC
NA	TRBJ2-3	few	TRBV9	CASSIRTLQDTQYF	TGTGCCAGCAGCATCCGGACATTACAGGATACGCAGTATTTT
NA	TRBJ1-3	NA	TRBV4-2	CASSQEVRQSGLPGNTIYF	TGTGCCAGCAGCCAAGAAGTTCGACAGTCTGGTCTTCCTGGAAACACCATATATTTT
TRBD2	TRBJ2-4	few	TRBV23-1	CASSQSAGSGGNIQYF	TGCGCCAGCAGTCAATCGGCGGGCAGCGGGGGAAACATTCAGTACTTC
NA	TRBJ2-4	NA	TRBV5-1	CASSLARGSGIQYF	TGCGCCAGCAGCTTGGCCCGGGGGTCGGGCATTCAGTACTTC
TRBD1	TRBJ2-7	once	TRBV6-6	CASSYPSGGFYSSYEQYF	TGTGCCAGCAGTTATCCCTCAGGGGGCTTTTATAGCTCCTACGAGCAGTACTTC
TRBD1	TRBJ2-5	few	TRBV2	CASAPGTGGRETQYF	TGTGCCAGCGCCCCCGGGACAGGGGGCCGCGAGACCCAGTACTTC
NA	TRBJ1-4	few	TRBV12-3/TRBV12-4	CASSFYEKLFF	TGTGCCAGCAGTTTTTATGAAAAACTGTTTTTT
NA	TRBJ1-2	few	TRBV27	CASSPAPGEARYGYTF	TGTGCCAGCAGTCCCGCCCCGGGGGAGGCCAGGTATGGCTACACCTTC
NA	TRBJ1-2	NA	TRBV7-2	CASSIGPLYGYTF	TGTGCCAGCAGCATTGGTCCCCTCTATGGCTACACCTTC
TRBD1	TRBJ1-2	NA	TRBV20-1	CSAPTGPTGIYGYTF	TGCAGTGCGCCGACAGGGCCGACGGGAATCTATGGCTACACCTTC
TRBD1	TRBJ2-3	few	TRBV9	CASSGVGQGNADTQYF	TGTGCCAGCAGTGGCGTTGGACAGGGGAACGCAGATACGCAGTATTTT
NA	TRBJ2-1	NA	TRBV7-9	CASGGRGLDEQFF	TGTGCCAGCGGGGGGCGAGGGCTGGATGAGCAGTTCTTC
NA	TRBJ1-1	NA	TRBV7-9	CASSLGLTGYTEAFF	TGTGCCAGCAGCTTAGGACTAACAGGGTACACTGAAGCTTTCTTT
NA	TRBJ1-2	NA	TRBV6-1	CASSQQGANYGYTF	TGTGCCAGCAGTCAACAGGGAGCTAACTATGGCTACACCTTC
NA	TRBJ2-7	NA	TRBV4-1	CASSQAWPYEQYF	TGCGCCAGCAGCCAAGCTTGGCCGTACGAGCAGTACTTC
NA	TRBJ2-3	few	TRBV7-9	CASSLLGGGADTQYF	TGTGCCAGCAGCCTACTTGGAGGGGGGGCAGATACGCAGTATTTT
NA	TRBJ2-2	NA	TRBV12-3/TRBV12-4	CASSEGNTGELFF	TGTGCCAGCAGCGAGGGGAACACCGGGGAGCTGTTTTTT
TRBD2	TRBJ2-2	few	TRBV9	CASSPSGVNTGELFF	TGTGCCAGCAGCCCTAGCGGGGTGAACACCGGGGAGCTGTTTTTT
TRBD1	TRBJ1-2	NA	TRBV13	CAVGDSQYGYTF	TGTGCCGTGGGGGACAGCCAATATGGCTACACCTTC
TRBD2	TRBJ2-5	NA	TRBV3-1	CASSLPSGGETQYF	TGTGCCAGCAGCCTCCCTAGCGGGGGCGAGACCCAGTACTTC
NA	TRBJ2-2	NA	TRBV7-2	CASSSRVTHASYTGELFF	TGTGCCAGCAGCTCCCGGGTTACCCACGCATCGTACACCGGGGAGCTGTTTTTT
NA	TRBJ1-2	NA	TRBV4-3	CASSQDGWGYTF	TGCGCCAGCAGCCAAGATGGATGGGGCTACACCTTC
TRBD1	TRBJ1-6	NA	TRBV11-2	CASSSQGSVSPLHF	TGTGCCAGCAGCTCACAGGGGTCGGTGTCACCCCTCCACTTT